The following is a TCR beta chain sequence with its context. This clone has only a few counts. Its antigen is not yet known. No much larger clone exists at a distance of one base, and base qualities are not known. This entry is derived from a study of cytomegalovirus exposure and HLA in healthy donors (dated by TCRdb to the late 2010s). Background on the whole study: In an earlier analysis of some 550 of the donors, around 300 Gb of sequence data and 100 million or so unique TCR beta sequences from 180 million or so T cells were reported. Across 300 to 400 genotyped donors of the cohort, an average of about 240,000 unique TCR beta nucleotide sequences per donor were sequenced, and 15% to 20% of those sequences were non-productive. In an earlier analysis of 500 to 650 of the donors, high-throughput TCR beta sequencing was used to judge whether each TCR beta V gene segment behaved as functional or pseudogenic. Every repertoire in the discovery cohort had been generated on one and the same sequencing platform. HLA typing covered class I and class II loci at four-digit resolution. Approximately 300 gigabases of sequencing data and about 92 million unique TCR sequences made up an early release that covered roughly 670 HLA-typed donors. A later genetic analysis used genome-wide SNP genotypes for 398 of the 666 donors, treating that subset as a discovery cohort. A separate validation cohort of about 110 different subjects was used in addition to the 666-subject first cohort. Because of strong linkage in the cohort, roughly five DR-DQ haplotypes were treated as single units for association and clustering. The study aimed to test whether cataloging public T cell receptors could reveal signatures of past pathogen exposure. The later analysis used no new phenotypic data to find candidate immune exposures, relying instead on TCR beta sequences and their occurrence across donors. Among the roughly 400 genotyped donors, approximately 76% belonged to the genetic ancestry cluster associated with self-reported Caucasian donors. A later analysis re-examined previously published TCR beta repertoires from around 670 donors and added high-resolution HLA genotyping to investigate patterns of TCR occurrence. Donor age, sex, ethnicity and CMV serostatus were compiled alongside the repertoire data. Typing coverage varied by locus: roughly 620-640 donors for A, B, C, DRB1 and DQB1; around 560 for DQA1; nearly 610 for DPA1; around 490 for DPB1. The study combined high-throughput TCR immunosequencing, statistical association of individual TCRs with disease status, and machine learning to predict cytomegalovirus infection status. The study used immunosequencing to profile the T cell repertoires of 666 subjects and linked those repertoires to cytomegalovirus serostatus. What the study reported, not specific to this receptor: The 87-base-pair reads could not distinguish some IMGT-functional V segments, including TRBV6-2 and TRBV6-3, so those segments were excluded. In a later analysis, around 17,000 TCR beta sequences were associated with specific HLA alleles at a false discovery rate of 0.05. Sequencing depth was assumed to be roughly uniform across donors in the presence/absence analyses, though that assumption may not hold. Because HLA typing was missing for some donors at each locus, association tests included only the typed subset. According to a later analysis, most CMV-associated TCR beta chains appeared to be HLA-restricted, and the HLA associations seemed to be driven largely by CMV exposure. While some public TCRs were present in many individuals, most TCR sequences turned up only very rarely across donors. A few of the identified cytomegalovirus-associated TCR beta chains were confirmed in vitro to be specific for cytomegalovirus antigens. An earlier analysis of 450 to 750 of the donors showed that most TCR beta V segments appeared in productive rearrangements either about 87% or about 30% of the time, which broadly matched IMGT annotations. A cluster of highly shared sequence variants was judged likely to represent a technical artifact of the sequencing pipeline. Compared with equally common non-associated chains, HLA-associated TCR beta chains in a later analysis were more clonally expanded and had lower generation probabilities. According to a later analysis, TCR association rates differed among HLA loci, with DRB1 alleles showing the most associated TCRs and HLA-C alleles showing the fewest. Because counts were too low, about 17 rarely observed V segments, including chromosome 9 orphons, were excluded from the earlier analysis of 500 to 700 of the donors. According to the authors, the approach could potentially be generalized to other disease states and immunological phenotypes. A further reported finding was that TCR beta sequences accurately predicted the HLA-A and HLA-B alleles for most subjects in the first cohort. In a later genetic analysis, fewer N-insertions in productive TCRs were reported among donors in an Asian-associated ancestry cluster than the roughly 640-donor mean. A total of fewer than 200 TCR beta chains were listed by the study as associated with cytomegalovirus. When HLA alleles, especially DR and DQ, strongly co-occurred, attributing TCR associations to individual alleles was difficult. Only TCR beta chains were sequenced in this cohort, and the absence of alpha or paired-chain data limited detectable features. Linkage disequilibrium might explain the correlated functional status among segregating V segments, but an unknown experimental factor could not be ruled out. In both the original and validation cohorts, the classifier was reported to diagnose cytomegalovirus status with high specificity and sensitivity. The only immune exposure information available for the cohort was CMV serostatus. In a later analysis, several top co-occurrence clusters were reported to appear linked to parvovirus B19, influenza, CMV and Epstein-Barr virus. V-gene and J-gene trimming of TCR beta chains was associated with a missense DCLRE1C variant in a later genetic analysis, and the association was replicated in an independent cohort.

V has 4 bases trimmed and J has 4 bases trimmed; junction bases matching no gene number 6. The CDR3, cysteine through phenylalanine, is 13 amino acids long. CDR3 DNA is the only sequence kept; it has 39 bases, read in frame from the first base. According to the germline V gene (reference sequence), CDR1 reads GTSNPN and CDR2 reads SVGIG. Library method: the immunoSEQ multiplex PCR assay. For the multiplex PCR, a mixture combining 60 forward primers for TCR Vbeta segments and 13 reverse primers for TCR Jbeta segments was used. A multiplex PCR assay on genomic DNA amplified the CDR3 region of rearranged TCR beta genes. The Illumina HiSeq System was used to sequence the amplified TCR beta libraries as 87-base-pair reads. Per the authors' processing: A later analysis tallied some 79 million unique TCR beta chains across the approximately 670 repertoires, and around 9.9 million of those chains were shared by two or more donors. Raw reads were error-corrected and collapsed into unique sequences by a nearest-neighbor algorithm in which closely related sequences were merged to remove PCR and sequencing errors. CDR3 sequences were aligned to IMGT reference sequences to assign V, D and J gene segments. Each retained sequence needed at least a six-nucleotide match to both a V gene segment and a J gene segment. Rearrangements were called productive when the CDR3 lacked stop codons and stayed in frame with V and J; all others were non-productive. Following IMGT convention, CDR3 was defined as the stretch from the second conserved V-encoded cysteine up to the conserved J-encoded phenylalanine. The earlier analysis of fewer than 750 of the donors excluded sequences that lacked an unambiguous match to a single V gene segment. An earlier analysis of 550 to 650 of the donors classified V segments as functional when productive rearrangements were above 56.7% and as segregating when the standard deviation between donors was above 5%. A statistical classification framework was built to diagnose cytomegalovirus status from the catalog of TCR beta chain sequences. In a later analysis, TCR nucleotide sequences were compared against IMGT/GENE-DB human TR gene sequences so that V and J genes could be assigned. The TCRdist pipeline was used in a later analysis to assign CDR3 sequences and most-parsimonious VDJ recombination scenarios. In a later analysis, each TCR beta chain was defined by its CDR3 amino acid sequence together with its V-gene family, and reads lacking a unique V-gene family were excluded. In a later analysis, several hundred highly shared, low-generation-probability nucleotide sequences were removed to address suspected cross-contamination and a sequencing artifact. In a later analysis, a clonal expansion index for each public chain was calculated from normalized within-repertoire ranks of inferred template counts. A later analysis computed generation probabilities with a VDJ recombination model fitted to out-of-frame rearrangements, and checked the results against IGoR. A later analysis scored TCR-TCR, TCR-HLA and TCR-CMV co-occurrence with hypergeometric tests, applying a repertoire-size bias correction to TCR pairs. A later analysis estimated false discovery rates by permuting HLA or CMV assignments 20 times. In a later analysis, co-occurring TCRs were grouped with DBSCAN, and TCRdist sequence similarity was added when clustering was performed within HLA-allele-positive subsets. Repertoires with fewer than 30,000 or more than 120,000 public chains, plus five repertoires with anomalous nucleotide sharing, were excluded from co-occurrence clustering. TCRdb took over this immuneACCESS table, retaining in-frame rearrangements with V and J assigned. Such tables are incomplete; in checked studies, under half of the missing clones stem from an unresolved V gene, and the remainder is unexplained. The V and J calls and clone size come from that table; D and trimming were worked out from the DNA. The sample table holds nearly 110,000 clones, of which around 77% were seen once. About 4.3% of the sample goes to the ten largest clones.

In total, more than 500 healthy bone marrow donors made up the cohort. Cohort members were all nominally healthy when sampled, although unrecorded immune exposures were likely present. The donor tested CMV seronegative, placing the donor among the 300 to 400 seronegative members of the cohort. Each donor provided a peripheral blood sample, and peripheral blood mononuclear cells were used for TCR beta sequencing. The Qiagen DNeasy Blood Extraction Kit was used to extract genomic DNA from the blood cell samples. The sequence was obtained from a male donor in good health and CMV-seronegative. The sequenced sample was PBMCs. This receptor chain uses TRBV30 and TRBJ1-2; 7 bases in between match TRBD1. In nucleotide form, the sequence is TGTGCCTGGATGACGGACAGGCCCTATGGCTACACCTTC. This gives the protein CAWMTDRPYGYTF.